One sample yielded the 29 T cell receptor beta chains listed below, sequenced in a study of cytomegalovirus exposure and HLA in healthy donors. The PCR contained 60 Vbeta and 13 Jbeta primers. Profiling relied on immunoSEQ multiplex PCR, and the TCRdb table lists in-frame clones only, not all of them. In the table there are around 55,000 clones, roughly 74% of which are singletons. Material: PBMCs. These receptors were collected from a female donor in good health and CMV-seronegative.

The V gene is TRBV7-3, the J gene TRBJ2-3; possible D gene TRBD2, 6 bases. V was shortened by 4 bases and J by 2 bases, with 10 bases between the two germline ends. Germline loops: CDR1 SGHTA, CDR2 FQGTGA. This CDR3 has 14 residues. DNA for the CDR3: TGTGCCAGCAGCTCCGGGAGTTTCACAGATACGCAGTATTTT. Its protein is CASSSGSFTDTQYF.

CDR3: CASSFNPSGGSDTQYF. CDR3 DNA: TGTGCCAGCAGCTTCAATCCTAGCGGGGGATCAGATACGCAGTATTTT. The chain recombines TRBV7-9 with TRBJ2-3; TRBD2 matches at 10 bases. This CDR3 has 16 amino acids. Germline assignment: CDR1 SEHNR and CDR2 FQNEAQ (reference sequence). Trimming took 3 bases from V and 4 from J; bases not matched to a gene: 7.

This clone has only one observation. A read error may account for a junction end that differs from germline. The CDR3: CSVADRGRGYPF. The CDR3 DNA is TGCAGCGTTGCCGACAGGGGTAGAGGCTACCCCTTC. This chain joins TRBV29-1 and TRBJ1-2; 8 positions agree with TRBD1. Germline V gene data show CDR1 as SQVTM and CDR2 as ANQGSEA. This CDR3 spans 12 amino acids.

The CDR3 spells CAWSVRAGGYGYTF. CDR3 coding DNA: TGTGCCTGGAGTGTACGGGCAGGGGGGTATGGCTACACCTTC. The rearrangement joins TRBV30 to TRBJ1-2, with 7 bases identical to TRBD1. The junction had 6 bases not matched to a gene; V was cut back by 0 bases and J by 5 bases. The germline V gene encodes CDR1 GTSNPN and CDR2 SVGIG (reference sequence). The CDR3 extends over 14 amino acids.

The rearrangement links TRBV29-1 to TRBJ1-3; D unclear. V lost 2 bases, J lost 0 bases, and 8 bases lay in between. This CDR3 is built from 14 residues. The V gene's germline CDR1 is SQVTM and CDR2 ANQGSEA. The CDR3 loop is CSVELADSGNTIYF. The CDR3 region has the DNA TGCAGCGTTGAACTGGCAGACTCTGGAAACACCATATATTTT.

The chain employs TRBV5-1 and TRBJ2-5; a weak D match, TRBD1 (6 bases). V was cut by 0 bases and J by 4 bases, with 10 bases left in between. Germline V gene lookup returns CDR1 SGHRS and CDR2 YFSETQ. The CDR3 is made up of 14 amino acids. The DNA of the CDR3 is TGCGCCAGCAGCTTGGGACAGGCTGCAGAGACCCAGTACTTC. This translates into CASSLGQAAETQYF.

The V gene is TRBV5-1, the J gene TRBJ2-1, with TRBD2 matching over 9 bases. The CDR3 totals 14 residues. V lost 6 bases to trimming and J lost 6 bases; unmatched junction nucleotides: 7. Germline V gene data show CDR1 as SGHRS and CDR2 as YFSETQ. The CDR3 coding sequence is TGCGCCAGCAATGGATTAGCGGGGGCCAATGAGCAGTTCTTC. It is translated as CASNGLAGANEQFF.

This rearrangement joins TRBV2 to TRBJ2-1, with 9 bases fitting TRBD2. J gave up 9 bases and V 4 bases, and 10 bases lay outside the gene matches. CDR3 size: 15 residues. Germline V gene lookup returns CDR1 SNHLY and CDR2 FYNNEI. The CDR3 loop is CASSAQRGAAGEQFF. In DNA form, the CDR3 reads TGTGCCAGCAGTGCGCAGCGGGGGGCTGCGGGTGAGCAGTTCTTC.

This chain links TRBV7-2 with TRBJ2-5, with unresolved D. V lost 5 bases and J lost 2, with 3 bases in between. CDR1 is SGHTA and CDR2 is FQGNSA in the germline V gene. The length of the CDR3 is 11 residues. CDR3 sequence: CASSLQETQYF. The CDR3 nucleotides read TGTGCCAGCAGCCTGCAAGAGACCCAGTACTTC.

The chain uses TRBV29-1 and TRBJ1-1, with D uncertain. Germline-derived CDR1 and CDR2 are SQVTM and ANQGSEA. This CDR3 contains 10 residues. V lost 6 bases, J lost 4 bases, and 6 bases lay in between. CDR3 DNA: TGCAGCGTCCTTTTCACTGAAGCTTTCTTT. Translation gives CSVLFTEAFF.

The rearrangement uses TRBV5-1 and TRBJ2-5; a possible D gene is TRBD1 (6 bases). Deletions cut 4 bases from V and 4 bases from J, with 14 bases between. This CDR3 comprises 14 residues. CDR1 is SGHRS, CDR2 YFSETQ, per germline. The CDR3 loop reads CASSIGTMGETQYF. CDR3 DNA sequence: TGCGCCAGCAGCATAGGGACAATGGGAGAGACCCAGTACTTC. Filled out from reference TRBV5-1 and TRBJ2-5, the complete variable domain reads KAGVTQTPRYLIKTRGQQVTLSCSPISGHRSVSWYQQTPGQGLQFLFEYFSETQRNKGNFPGRFSGRQFSNSRSEMNVSTLELGDSALYLCASSIGTMGETQYFGPGTRLLVL.

V and J are TRBV9 and TRBJ2-3; D perhaps matches TRBD2 (5 bases). The germline V and J ends were trimmed by 4 bases and 0 bases, with 21 bases remaining between them. The CDR3 totals 18 residues. Germline CDR1 reads SGDLS; CDR2 reads YYNGEE. The CDR3 loop is CASSLWPSLIQSTDTQYF. DNA of the CDR3: TGTGCCAGCAGCTTGTGGCCTAGCTTGATTCAGAGCACAGATACGCAGTATTTT.

The chain combines TRBV5-3 with TRBJ1-1; no reliable D call. TRBV5-3 counts as an open reading frame of uncertain function. The CDR3 runs 12 residues. Deletions cut 3 bases from V and 7 bases from J, with 10 bases between. The CDR3 is CARSWLEDEAFF. In DNA, the CDR3 is TGTGCCAGAAGCTGGTTAGAGGATGAAGCTTTCTTT.

The chain combines TRBV14 with TRBJ2-2; possible D gene TRBD1, 6 bases. The CDR3 is 14 residues long. Trimming stripped 5 bases from V and 3 bases from J, with 10 bases between. From germline, CDR1 is SGHDN and CDR2 FVKESK. CDR3 protein: CASSGQLYTGELFF. CDR3 nucleotides: TGTGCCAGCAGCGGACAGCTGTACACCGGGGAGCTGTTTTTT.

This clone was found a few times. V and J are TRBV4-1 and TRBJ2-5, with 8 bases lining up with TRBD1. The J call may not be correct, given that the DNA end is closer to TRBJ2-7. Germline CDR1 MGHRA, CDR2 YSYEKL. The CDR3 totals 16 residues. CDR3: CASSQDGTGISYEQYF. DNA for the CDR3: TGCGCCAGCAGCCAAGATGGGACAGGAATTTCCTACGAGCAGTACTTC.

This chain uses TRBV4-1 with TRBJ1-1; 11 nucleotides match TRBD1. Unmatched junction bases numbered 7, after V lost 4 bases and J lost 3 bases. The CDR3 has 16 amino acids. CDR1 and CDR2 from the germline V gene are MGHRA and YSYEKL. The CDR3 is CASSPRGTGGYTEAFF. CDR3 nucleotide sequence: TGCGCCAGCAGCCCAAGGGGGACAGGGGGTTACACTGAAGCTTTCTTT.

This clone came up once. The rearrangement uses TRBV6-5 and TRBJ2-5, with 8 bases identical to TRBD1. This CDR3 contains 16 residues. In germline, CDR1 is MNHEY, CDR2 SVGAGI. V was pared by 4 bases and J by 2 bases, with 9 bases of the junction left unmatched. CDR3 in DNA: TGTGCCAGCAGTTCCCCTCGCCGGACAGGGCAAGAGACCCAGTACTTC. It is translated as CASSSPRRTGQETQYF.

This chain uses TRBV4-3 with TRBJ2-3; 14 positions match TRBD2. V lost 3 bases, J lost 1 base, and 0 bases stayed unmatched. CDR1 is LGHNA, CDR2 YSLEER, per germline. The CDR3 contains 16 residues. This CDR3 reads CASSQGLAGGTDTQYF. CDR3 bases: TGCGCCAGCAGCCAGGGACTAGCGGGGGGCACAGATACGCAGTATTTT.

CDR3 sequence: CAGGTGGSLGNTIYF. Here the CDR3 DNA reads TGTGCCGGCGGGACAGGGGGATCTCTCGGAAACACCATATATTTT. The gene calls are TRBV30 and TRBJ1-3; TRBD1 agrees at 11 bases. The CDR3 totals 15 residues. Germline assignment: CDR1 GTSNPN and CDR2 SVGIG (reference sequence). J lost 4 bases, V lost 8 bases, and 10 bases had no gene match. Full variable domain (rest looked up from reference TRBV30 and TRBJ1-3): SQTIHQWPATLVQPVGSPLSLECTVEGTSNPNLYWYRQAAGRGLQLLFYSVGIGQISSEVPQNLSASRPQDRQFILSSKKLLLSDSGFYLCAGGTGGSLGNTIYFGEGSWLTVV.

This sequence joins TRBV9 and TRBJ1-1, with a tentative D call TRBD1 (6 bases). Per the germline V gene, CDR1 is SGDLS and CDR2 is YYNGEE. The V gene lost 4 bases and the J gene lost 0 bases, with 10 bases spanning the gap. The CDR3 length is 14 residues. The CDR3 DNA is TGTGCCAGCAGCCAAGGACAGATGAACACTGAAGCTTTCTTT. This sequence encodes CASSQGQMNTEAFF.

CDR3 sequence reads: CASSQFLEKFYEQYF. DNA of the CDR3: TGCGCCAGCAGCCAATTTTTAGAAAAATTCTACGAGCAGTACTTC. The chain employs TRBV4-1 and TRBJ2-7, with unresolved D. The CDR3 length is 15 residues. The V and J ends lost 2 bases and 3 bases respectively, with 14 bases between them. Germline V lookup: CDR1 MGHRA, CDR2 YSYEKL.

The chain carries TRBV9 and TRBJ1-3; no reliable D call. Looked up from germline, CDR1 is SGDLS and CDR2 is YYNGEE. Trimming took 6 bases from V and 0 from J, leaving 7 bases between them. The CDR3 extends over 13 amino acids. The CDR3 protein is CASIFGSGNTIYF. The CDR3 DNA follows: TGTGCCAGCATCTTCGGCTCTGGAAACACCATATATTTT.

CDR3 region: CASSQVLSGRTEAFF. CDR3 nucleotides: TGTGCCAGCAGCCAAGTATTGTCAGGGCGGACTGAAGCTTTCTTT. The chain carries TRBV14 and TRBJ1-1; tentatively, D is TRBD1 (5 bases). CDR3 length: 15 amino acids. Trimming pared 1 base from V and 5 bases from J, leaving 14 bases between. CDR1 is SGHDN and CDR2 is FVKESK in the germline V gene.

This clone has a handful of counts. This chain links TRBV14 with TRBJ1-1, with 9 bases aligning to TRBD1. CDR3 length: 15 residues. Per the germline V gene, CDR1 is SGHDN and CDR2 is FVKESK. Losses at the gene ends were 1 base for V and 4 bases for J; bases not matched to a gene: 4. CDR3 in amino acids: CASSQVTGGLTEAFF. DNA for the CDR3: TGTGCCAGCAGCCAAGTTACAGGGGGCCTCACTGAAGCTTTCTTT.

This rearrangement joins TRBV10-3 to TRBJ1-1; D may be TRBD1 (5 bases). The germline V and J ends were trimmed by 10 bases and 12 bases, with 18 bases remaining between them. Looked up from germline, CDR1 is ENHRY and CDR2 is SYGVKD. The CDR3 is made up of 11 amino acids. CDR3 in amino acids: CATLGGAGTFF. DNA of the CDR3: TGTGCCACCCTTGGAGGGGCCGGGACTTTCTTT.

This clone occurred a few times. V and J are TRBV5-1 and TRBJ1-2; perhaps TRBD1 as D (6 bases). CDR3 length equals 14 residues. Trimming stripped 1 base from V and 4 bases from J, with 11 bases between. Germline V gene lookup returns CDR1 SGHRS and CDR2 YFSETQ. The CDR3 is CASSLSGEGYGYTF. In DNA, the CDR3 is TGCGCCAGCAGCTTGTCAGGGGAGGGCTATGGCTACACCTTC.

The CDR3 reads CASRPNLNGGNTGELFF. Written as DNA, the CDR3 is TGTGCCAGCAGACCCAATCTGAACGGCGGGAACACCGGGGAGCTGTTTTTT. The chain combines TRBV7-9 with TRBJ2-2; D not resolved. There are 17 residues in the CDR3. Germline assignment: CDR1 SEHNR and CDR2 FQNEAQ (reference sequence). V gave up 6 bases and J gave up 1 base, with 18 bases separating them.

This chain uses TRBV10-3 with TRBJ2-1; the D gene is possibly TRBD1 (5 bases). Per the germline V gene, CDR1 is ENHRY and CDR2 is SYGVKD. This CDR3 is 13 amino acids long. V was clipped by 6 bases and J by 5 bases, with 11 bases between them. CDR3 DNA: TGTGCCATCAGCCGTGCAGGGAACAATGAGCAGTTCTTC. Protein product: CAISRAGNNEQFF.

The V gene is TRBV6-6, the J gene TRBJ1-4, with 7 nucleotides matching TRBD1. This CDR3 spans 15 amino acids. The V gene's germline CDR1 is MNHNY and CDR2 SVGAGI (reference sequence). V lost 5 bases to trimming and J lost 0 bases; unmatched junction nucleotides: 3. CDR3 amino acids: CASSLGTATNEKLFF. CDR3 in DNA: TGTGCCAGCAGTCTGGGGACAGCAACTAATGAAAAACTGTTTTTT.